This T cell receptor (beta chain) comes out of a study of T cell changes during pregnancy in multiple sclerosis (dated by TCRdb to 2018 to 2020). A note on the overall study: The study examined how the T cell repertoire changed over the course of pregnancy in women with multiple sclerosis.

Library prep was done by the immunoSEQ multiplex PCR assay. Here the immuneACCESS table is served through TCRdb, limited to in-frame sequences with V and J called. Missing clones are a known gap in these copies; in checked studies unresolved V genes cover under half, and the rest lacks a known reason. The sample data list about 60,000 clones, and more than 85% of these were observed just once. The top ten clones comprise about 0.88% of the sample. Note on this clone: The antigen this receptor binds is unknown. Nothing much larger sits one base from this clone, and base qualities are not available.

The source is a female donor with multiple sclerosis, enrolled in a pregnancy study. Sequences were derived from peripheral blood, sampled before pregnancy.

DNA sequence: TGTGCCAGCAGCCCCCAGGTAACTTCGGAAGCTTTCTTT. It translates to CASSPQVTSEAFF. This chain is built from TRBV11-2 and TRBJ1-1, with the D gene call left open. Including cysteine and phenylalanine, the CDR3 has 13 amino acids. Of all the DNA, just the CDR3 is kept, 39 bases in frame from base 1. The V end loses 5 bases and the J end loses 8 bases, and a stretch of 15 bases separates them. CDR1 is given as SGHAT and CDR2 as FQNNGV, both from the germline V gene.